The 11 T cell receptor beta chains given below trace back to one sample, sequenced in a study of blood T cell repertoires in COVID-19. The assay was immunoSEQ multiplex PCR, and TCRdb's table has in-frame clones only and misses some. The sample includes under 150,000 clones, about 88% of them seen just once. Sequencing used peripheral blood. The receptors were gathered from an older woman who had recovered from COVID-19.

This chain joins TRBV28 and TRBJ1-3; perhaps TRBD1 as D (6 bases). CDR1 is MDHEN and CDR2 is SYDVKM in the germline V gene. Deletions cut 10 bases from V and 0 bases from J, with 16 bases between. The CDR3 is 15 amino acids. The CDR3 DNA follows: TGTGCCACCGACGGGGGGGCCTTCTCTGGAAACACCATATATTTT. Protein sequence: CATDGGAFSGNTIYF.

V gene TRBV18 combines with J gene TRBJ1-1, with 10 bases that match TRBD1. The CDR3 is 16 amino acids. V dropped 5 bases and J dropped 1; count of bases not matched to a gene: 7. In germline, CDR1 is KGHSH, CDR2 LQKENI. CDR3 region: CASSSTGQGPNTEAFF. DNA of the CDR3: TGTGCCAGCTCATCTACGGGACAGGGGCCGAACACTGAAGCTTTCTTT.

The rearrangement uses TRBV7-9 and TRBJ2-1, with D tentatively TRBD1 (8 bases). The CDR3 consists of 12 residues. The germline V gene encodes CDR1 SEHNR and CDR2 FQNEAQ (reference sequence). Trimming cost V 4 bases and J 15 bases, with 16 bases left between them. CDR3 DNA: TGTGCCAGCAGCTCACAGGGGGGGCAGACGTTCTTC. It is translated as CASSSQGGQTFF. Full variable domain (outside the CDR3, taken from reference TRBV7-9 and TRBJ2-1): DTGVSQNPRHKITKRGQNVTFRCDPISEHNRLYWYRQTLGQGPEFLTYFQNEAQLEKSRLLSDRFSAERPKGSFSTLEIQRTEQGDSAMYLCASSSQGGQTFFGPGTRLTVL.

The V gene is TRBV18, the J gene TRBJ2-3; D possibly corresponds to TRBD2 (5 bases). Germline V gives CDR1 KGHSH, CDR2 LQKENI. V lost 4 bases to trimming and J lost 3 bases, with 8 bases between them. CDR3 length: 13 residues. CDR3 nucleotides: TGTGCCAGCTCACTAAGGAGGACAGATACGCAGTATTTT. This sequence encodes CASSLRRTDTQYF.

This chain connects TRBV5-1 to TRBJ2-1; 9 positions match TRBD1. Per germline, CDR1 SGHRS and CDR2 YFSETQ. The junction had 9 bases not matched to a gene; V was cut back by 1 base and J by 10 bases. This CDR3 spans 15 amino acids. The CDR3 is CASSLQGQGGDEQFF. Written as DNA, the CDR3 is TGCGCCAGCAGCTTGCAGGGACAGGGCGGTGACGAGCAGTTCTTC.

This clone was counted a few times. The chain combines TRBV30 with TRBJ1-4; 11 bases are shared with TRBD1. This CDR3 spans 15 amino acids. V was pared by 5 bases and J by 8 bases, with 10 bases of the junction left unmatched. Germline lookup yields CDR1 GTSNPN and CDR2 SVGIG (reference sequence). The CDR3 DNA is TGTGCCTGGGCTGGACAGGGGGCGTTCGGGGAAAAACTGTTTTTT. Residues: CAWAGQGAFGEKLFF. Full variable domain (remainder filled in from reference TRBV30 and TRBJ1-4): SQTIHQWPATLVQPVGSPLSLECTVEGTSNPNLYWYRQAAGRGLQLLFYSVGIGQISSEVPQNLSASRPQDRQFILSSKKLLLSDSGFYLCAWAGQGAFGEKLFFGSGTQLSVL.

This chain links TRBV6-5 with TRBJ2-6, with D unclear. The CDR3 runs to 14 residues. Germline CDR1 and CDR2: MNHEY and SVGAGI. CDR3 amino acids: CAGRRSSGANVLTF. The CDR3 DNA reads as TGTGCTGGGCGCCGCTCCTCTGGGGCCAACGTCCTGACTTTC.

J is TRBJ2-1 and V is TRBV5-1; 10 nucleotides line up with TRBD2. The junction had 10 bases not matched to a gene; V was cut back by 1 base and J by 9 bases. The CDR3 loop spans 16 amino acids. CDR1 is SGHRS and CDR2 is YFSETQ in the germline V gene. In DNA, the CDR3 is TGCGCCAGCAGCTTGAGGGCTAGCGGGGGTAGCGTTGAGCAGTTCTTC. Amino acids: CASSLRASGGSVEQFF.

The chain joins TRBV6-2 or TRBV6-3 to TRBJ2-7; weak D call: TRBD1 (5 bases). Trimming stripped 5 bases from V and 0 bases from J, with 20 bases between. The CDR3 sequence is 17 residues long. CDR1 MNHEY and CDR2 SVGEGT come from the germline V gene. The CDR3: CASSSVFGAKTSYEQYF. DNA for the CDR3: TGTGCCAGCAGTAGTGTTTTTGGGGCAAAAACCTCCTACGAGCAGTACTTC.

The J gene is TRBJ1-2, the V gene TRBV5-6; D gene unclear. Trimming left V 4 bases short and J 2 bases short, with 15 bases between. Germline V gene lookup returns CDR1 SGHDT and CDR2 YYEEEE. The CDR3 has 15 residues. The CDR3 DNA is TGTGCCAGCAGCATGGGTGGAGCGAGGAACTATGGCTACACCTTC. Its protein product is CASSMGGARNYGYTF. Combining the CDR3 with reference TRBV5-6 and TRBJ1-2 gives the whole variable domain DAGVTQSPTHLIKTRGQQVTLRCSPKSGHDTVSWYQQALGQGPQFIFQYYEEEERQRGNFPDRFSGHQFPNYSSELNVNALLLGDSALYLCASSMGGARNYGYTFGSGTRLTVV.

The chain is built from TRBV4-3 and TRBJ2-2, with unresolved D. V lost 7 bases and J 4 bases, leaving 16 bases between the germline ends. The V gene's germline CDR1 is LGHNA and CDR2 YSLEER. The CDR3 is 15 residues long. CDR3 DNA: TGCGCCAGCACTCGTCCTATCCGGTTCACCGGGGAGCTGTTTTTT. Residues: CASTRPIRFTGELFF.